The clone carrying this T cell receptor (beta chain) was recorded only once. The data were obtained in a study of blood T cell repertoires in COVID-19. Clones were read by immunoSEQ multiplex PCR, and TCRdb kept only the in-frame ones, dropping some. Of 55,000 to 75,000 clones listed, 80% to 90% are singletons. The V segment lost 5 bases and the J segment 10 bases; nucleotides outside the gene matches: 13. CDR3 length: 15 residues. Germline CDR1 is SEHNR and CDR2 is FQNEAQ (reference sequence). Input material: peripheral blood. The receptor's source is a human donor in a cohort sampled during active COVID-19. The chain uses TRBV7-9 and TRBJ2-1, with 8 bases that match TRBD2. The CDR3, as DNA: TGTGCCAGCAGCGGGAATAGCGGGGCCGCGGGGGAGCAGTTCTTC. Residues: CASSGNSGAAGEQFF.